This T cell receptor (beta chain) derives from a study of cytomegalovirus exposure and HLA in healthy donors (TCRdb year 2017). At the level of the whole study: According to an earlier analysis of several hundred of the donors, some 180 million T cells yielded roughly 110 million unique TCR beta sequences and approximately 300 Gb of sequence data. An early release covering about 600 HLA-typed donors comprised about 310 gigabases of sequencing data and tens of millions of unique TCR sequences. The genetic ancestry cluster associated with self-reported Caucasian donors included roughly 84% of the 300 to 400 genotyped donors. The study aimed to test whether cataloging public T cell receptors could reveal signatures of past pathogen exposure. The study used immunosequencing to profile the T cell repertoires of 666 subjects and linked those repertoires to cytomegalovirus serostatus. A separate validation cohort of roughly 130 different subjects was used in addition to the roughly 670-subject first cohort. To predict cytomegalovirus infection status, the study combined high-throughput TCR immunosequencing, statistical association of individual TCRs with disease status, and machine learning. A later analysis re-examined previously published TCR beta repertoires from over 500 donors and added high-resolution HLA genotyping to investigate patterns of TCR occurrence. Rather than drawing on any new phenotypic data, the later analysis identified candidate immune exposures from TCR beta sequences and the way those sequences occurred across donors. An earlier analysis of 587 of the donors applied high-throughput TCR beta sequencing to assess whether each TCR beta V gene segment acted as functional or pseudogenic. Donor age, sex, ethnicity and CMV serostatus were compiled alongside the repertoire data. A later genetic analysis took genome-wide SNP genotypes for about three fifths of the roughly 670 donors and used that subset as a discovery cohort. All discovery cohort repertoires had been generated using a single sequencing platform. HLA typing included class I and class II loci at four-digit resolution. Typing coverage varied by locus: about 629-630 donors for A, B, C, DRB1 and DQB1; approximately 520 for DQA1; about 600 for DPA1; roughly 450 for DPB1. Roughly 5 DR-DQ haplotypes were handled as single units for association and clustering, since linkage in the cohort was strong. Among a few hundred genotyped donors of the cohort, an average of about 240,000 unique TCR beta nucleotide sequences were sequenced per donor, roughly a sixth of them non-productive.

Clipping removes 1 base from V and 6 bases from J, with 12 as the unmatched junction base count. Via the germline V gene, CDR1 is MGHRA and CDR2 YSYEKL. Its CDR3 holds 16 amino acids, cysteine through phenylalanine. This entry keeps only the CDR3 DNA: 48 bases, framed from base 1. Beyond this particular receptor, the publication reports: A cluster of highly shared sequence variants was judged likely to represent a technical artifact of the sequencing pipeline. Linkage disequilibrium might explain the correlated functional status among segregating V segments, but an unknown experimental factor could not be ruled out. The cohort was sequenced for TCR beta chains only, and without alpha or paired-chain data the features that could be detected were limited. Several of the top co-occurrence clusters appeared to be linked to parvovirus B19, influenza, CMV and Epstein-Barr virus, according to a later analysis. An association between a missense DCLRE1C variant and V-gene and J-gene trimming of TCR beta chains was found in a later genetic analysis and replicated in an independent cohort. Because some donors lacked HLA typing at each locus, the association tests relied only on the typed subset. The study gave a list of some 150 TCR beta chains associated with cytomegalovirus. For the cohort, immune exposure information was limited to CMV serostatus. A later analysis found that HLA-associated TCR beta chains were more clonally expanded and had lower generation probabilities than equally common non-associated chains. When HLA alleles, especially DR and DQ, strongly co-occurred, TCR associations were difficult to assign to individual alleles. According to the authors, the approach could potentially be generalized to other disease states and immunological phenotypes. In vitro tests confirmed that three of the cytomegalovirus-associated TCR beta chains recognize cytomegalovirus antigens. At a false discovery rate of 0.05, a later analysis linked 15,000 to 20,000 TCR beta sequences to specific HLA alleles. In a later analysis, TCR association rates were found to vary across HLA loci, with the most associated TCRs seen for DRB1 alleles and the fewest for HLA-C alleles. Cytomegalovirus status was reported to be diagnosed by the classifier with high specificity and sensitivity in both the original and validation cohorts. While some public TCRs were present in many individuals, most TCR sequences turned up only very rarely across donors. Sequencing depth was assumed to be roughly uniform across donors in the presence/absence analyses, though that assumption may not hold. A further reported finding was that TCR beta sequences accurately predicted the HLA-A and HLA-B alleles for most subjects in the first cohort. A later genetic analysis reported fewer N-insertions in productive TCRs among donors in an Asian-associated ancestry cluster than the roughly 720-donor mean. Because counts were too low, seventeen rarely observed V segments, including chromosome 9 orphons, were excluded from the earlier analysis of about 500 of the donors. In an earlier analysis of some 540 of the donors, most TCR beta V segments appeared in productive rearrangements about 90% or about 30% of the time, broadly matching IMGT annotations. The 87-base-pair reads could not distinguish some IMGT-functional V segments, including TRBV6-2 and TRBV6-3, so those segments were excluded. Most CMV-associated TCR beta chains appeared to be HLA-restricted in a later analysis, and the HLA associations seemed to be driven largely by CMV exposure.

Points on this clone: Its cognate antigen has yet to be identified. Base qualities are not recorded, but no much larger clone differs from it by a single base.

The library came from the immunoSEQ multiplex PCR assay. For the multiplex PCR, a mixture combining 60 forward primers for TCR Vbeta segments and 13 reverse primers for TCR Jbeta segments was used. Amplification of the CDR3 region of rearranged TCR beta genes was performed with a multiplex PCR assay on genomic DNA. Amplified TCR beta libraries were sequenced as 87-base-pair reads on the Illumina HiSeq System. On the authors' methods: Across the roughly 600 repertoires, a later analysis counted about 81 million unique TCR beta chains, 9.5 million to 13 million of which were shared by at least two donors. To remove PCR and sequencing errors, raw reads were error-corrected and collapsed into unique sequences using a nearest-neighbor algorithm that merged closely related sequences. CDR3 sequences were aligned to IMGT reference sequences to assign V, D and J gene segments. Each retained sequence needed at least a six-nucleotide match to both a V gene segment and a J gene segment. A rearrangement counted as productive if the CDR3 had no stop codons and remained in frame with V and J, and every other rearrangement counted as non-productive. CDR3 was defined by IMGT convention, running from the second conserved V-encoded cysteine to the conserved J-encoded phenylalanine. Sequences without an unambiguous match to a single V gene segment were excluded from the earlier analysis of about 640 of the donors. In an earlier analysis of 587 of the donors, V segments were called functional above 56.7% productive rearrangements and were called segregating when the between-donor standard deviation exceeded 5%. A statistical classification framework was built to diagnose cytomegalovirus status from the catalog of TCR beta chain sequences. V and J gene assignment, in a later analysis, came from comparing TCR nucleotide sequences with IMGT/GENE-DB human TR gene sequences. The TCRdist pipeline was used in a later analysis to assign CDR3 sequences and most-parsimonious VDJ recombination scenarios. In a later analysis, each TCR beta chain was defined by its CDR3 amino acid sequence together with its V-gene family, and reads lacking a unique V-gene family were excluded. To address suspected cross-contamination and a sequencing artifact, a later analysis removed 450 to 700 highly shared, low-generation-probability nucleotide sequences. A later analysis calculated a clonal expansion index for each public chain from normalized within-repertoire ranks of inferred template counts. A later analysis computed generation probabilities with a VDJ recombination model fitted to out-of-frame rearrangements, and checked the results against IGoR. A later analysis scored TCR-TCR, TCR-HLA and TCR-CMV co-occurrence with hypergeometric tests, applying a repertoire-size bias correction to TCR pairs. To estimate false discovery rates, a later analysis permuted the HLA or CMV assignments 20 times. In a later analysis, co-occurring TCRs were grouped with DBSCAN, and TCRdist sequence similarity was added when clustering was performed within HLA-allele-positive subsets. For co-occurrence clustering, repertoires with fewer than 30,000 or more than 120,000 public chains were excluded, along with about five repertoires with anomalous nucleotide sharing. This is the immuneACCESS table as TCRdb keeps it, with only in-frame sequences that have V and J called. A part of the clones is gone; compared with another copy, unresolved V genes explain less than half, and the rest is unexplained. V, J and clone size are taken as reported in that table, and D and trimming were inferred from the DNA itself. In this sample the table shows about 210,000 clones, about four fifths of which occur a single time. The ten largest make up roughly 5.5% of the sample.

In total, roughly 670 healthy bone marrow donors made up the cohort. Cohort members were all nominally healthy when sampled, although unrecorded immune exposures were likely present. The donor tested CMV seropositive and was one of the 289 seropositive cohort members. Every donor gave a peripheral blood sample, and the peripheral blood mononuclear cells from that sample were used for TCR beta sequencing. The Qiagen DNeasy Blood Extraction Kit was used to extract genomic DNA from the blood cell samples. Input material: PBMCs. This sequence was found in a man aged 35 to 55 in good health and CMV-seropositive. This sequence uses TRBV4-1 and TRBJ2-7, with 7 bases in between that match TRBD1. CDR3 reads: CASSQGTGATWSEQYF. At the DNA level, the sequence is TGCGCCAGCAGCCAAGGTACAGGGGCTACGTGGAGCGAGCAGTACTTC.